These T cell receptor beta chains were read from a single sample in a study of monozygotic twins with inflammatory bowel disease. TCRdb processed the 5' RACE reads again and assigns one entry to each CDR3 protein, with no DNA. In all, the sample yields over 200,000 distinct CDR3 sequences. Sequencing input: blood. Source of these receptors: a human donor with ulcerative colitis or Crohn's disease, or a healthy co-twin of an affected twin (not recorded which). CDR3s include the opening cysteine and the closing phenylalanine or tryptophan.

j_gene	v_gene	CDR3aa
TRBJ1-4	TRBV30	CAWSNSQGGLGEKLFF
TRBJ2-2	TRBV5-1	CASSWIPRTGGNTGELFF
TRBJ2-4	TRBV20-1	CSANKASVAKNIQYF
TRBJ1-1	TRBV12-3/TRBV12-4	CASSFLSEAFF
TRBJ1-5	TRBV7-2	CASSLGGGNGQPQHF
TRBJ1-5	TRBV12-3/TRBV12-4	CASSSSGGGQPQHF
TRBJ2-5	TRBV7-2	CASGGGRGETQYF
TRBJ1-1	TRBV7-2	CASSLRGQGWTEAFF
TRBJ2-2	TRBV6-2/TRBV6-3	CASSYVAGVTGELFF
TRBJ2-1	TRBV4-2	CASSQGSGGGDLTRNEQFF
TRBJ2-3	TRBV4-1	CASSQRTSGGDTQYF
TRBJ2-2	TRBV6-5	CASSYQDVGGLNTGELFF
TRBJ2-7	TRBV20-1	CSARDRLAGDRGEQYF
TRBJ1-2	TRBV20-1	CSARSVGQGAYGYTF
TRBJ1-1	TRBV12-3/TRBV12-4	CASSRTGEKAFF
TRBJ2-2	TRBV7-2	CASSPGGGYTGELFF
TRBJ1-1	TRBV20-1	CSAGGTGVSMEAFF
TRBJ2-7	TRBV20-1	CSAIPIPAGGNYEQYF
TRBJ2-1	TRBV6-1	CASSPQQGSVDEQFF
TRBJ2-7	TRBV5-6	CASSLAPGGAYEQYF
TRBJ2-1	TRBV7-3	CASSPGDYYNEQFF
TRBJ2-1	TRBV5-1	CASSLELAGTYNEQFF
TRBJ2-4	TRBV12-3/TRBV12-4	CASSLKGQGLAKNIQYF
TRBJ2-3	TRBV12-3/TRBV12-4	CASRQQGTDTQYF
TRBJ2-1	TRBV29-1	CSVQGLANEQFF
TRBJ1-5	TRBV12-3/TRBV12-4	CASSSTGLGYGQPQHF
TRBJ2-7	TRBV5-1	CASSLEGQGSVSYEQYF
TRBJ2-1	TRBV12-3/TRBV12-4	CASSFRGGSDEQFF
TRBJ2-1	TRBV11-3	CASSESGVTYNEQFF
TRBJ1-1	TRBV5-1	CASRLTVNTEAFF
TRBJ2-1	TRBV5-1	CASSLGDTSYNEQFF
TRBJ1-1	TRBV6-1	CASREGLLNTEAFF
TRBJ2-3	TRBV2	CASWGGTDTQYF
TRBJ2-3	TRBV14	CASSQELGTDTQHF
TRBJ2-1	TRBV11-3	CASSLSPGNYNEQFF
TRBJ2-1	TRBV12-3/TRBV12-4	CASSLYREGTGFF
TRBJ2-3	TRBV24-1	CATSDSITDTQYF
TRBJ1-2	TRBV5-1	CASAMTVKNYGYTF
TRBJ2-1	TRBV12-3/TRBV12-4	CASSPGTANEQFF
TRBJ2-7	TRBV6-5	CASSYRPGGSYEQYF
TRBJ2-1	TRBV5-6	CASSLASDNEQFF
TRBJ1-3	TRBV7-9	CATKRTDRAENTIYF
TRBJ1-6	TRBV20-1	CSARPDRDQDYNSPLHF
TRBJ2-1	TRBV9	CASSVGRQANNEQFF
TRBJ2-6	TRBV6-1	CASMRASGANVLTF
TRBJ2-1	TRBV27	CASSLFGTVRGNEQFF
TRBJ2-3	TRBV6-1	CASSERPGTDTQYF
TRBJ2-2	TRBV20-1	CSAPDRTGLTGELFF
TRBJ1-6	TRBV12-3/TRBV12-4	CASSPGQVALHF
TRBJ1-5	TRBV19	CASSLGQGSYSNQPQHF
TRBJ2-7	TRBV5-1	CASSLTRGTGTYEQYF
TRBJ1-2	TRBV20-1	CSALRGAQGSLGYTF
TRBJ2-1	TRBV6-1	CASSPLPLRDEQFF
TRBJ1-2	TRBV20-1	CSAREGLGGYTF
TRBJ2-4	TRBV7-2	CASSLPRLGHMQYF